This record covers a single TCR beta chain. A read error may be the cause here, since a much bigger clone is one base away. The data belong to a study of kidney transplant recipient with SARS-CoV-2 infection. TCRdb called the reads again in MiXCR, with one record for every CDR3 protein. The sample consists of 200,000 to 250,000 distinct CDR3 sequences, 29% of them appearing once. This receptor was obtained from a male patient aged 25 to 39 who had COVID-19 and was a kidney transplant recipient. Some of the T cells may derive from the graft donor. The sequences come from a blood sample, collected at baseline and between days 110 and 120 from a kidney transplant recipient.

CDR3 residues: CTSSSGLAGGPTDTQYF. DNA for the CDR3: TGTACCAGCAGCTCTGGACTAGCGGGAGGGCCCACAGATACGCAGTATTTT. The chain employs TRBV7-2 and TRBJ2-3; 15 positions agree with TRBD2. The V gene end was trimmed by 4 bases and the J gene end by 2 bases; junction bases not matched to a gene: 4. CDR3 size: 17 residues. The germline V gene has CDR1 SGHTA and CDR2 FQGNSA.